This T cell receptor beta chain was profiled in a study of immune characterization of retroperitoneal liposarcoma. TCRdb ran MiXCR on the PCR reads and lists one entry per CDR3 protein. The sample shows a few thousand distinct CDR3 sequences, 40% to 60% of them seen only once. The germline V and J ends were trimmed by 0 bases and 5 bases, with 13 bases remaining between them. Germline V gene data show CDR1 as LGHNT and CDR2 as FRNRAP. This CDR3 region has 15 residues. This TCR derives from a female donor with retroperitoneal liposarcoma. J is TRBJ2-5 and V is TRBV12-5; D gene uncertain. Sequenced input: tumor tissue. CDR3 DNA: TGTGCTAGTGGTTTGGTAAGATCCCTCCGGGAGACCCAGTACTTC. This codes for CASGLVRSLRETQYF.